This T cell receptor (beta chain) was obtained from a study of PD-1 blockade in classical Hodgkin lymphoma. The CDR3 is made up of 15 amino acids. Between the trimmed V and J ends, which lost 5 bases and 0 bases, there was a span of 12 bases. In germline, CDR1 is SGHAT, CDR2 FQNNGV. The study, taken as a whole, reports: Why the repertoires differ is still unclear, perhaps disease activity or prior therapy.

This table comes from immunoSEQ multiplex PCR, and its TCRdb copy is limited to in-frame clones, with some not included. This sample has 37,000 or so clones, with almost 90% found just once. The patients all showed relapse after autologous stem cell transplantation, while their brentuximab vedotin exposure varied. A word on this clone: Antigen unknown.

The genes are TRBV11-2 and TRBJ2-3; D is unclear. The sample in question was peripheral blood mononuclear cells (PBMCs), obtained before the second cycle of nivolumab. This receptor was obtained from a human donor with classical Hodgkin lymphoma. The CDR3 is CASSPGPSSTDTQYF. The CDR3 DNA follows: TGTGCCAGCAGCCCTGGGCCGTCTAGCACAGATACGCAGTATTTT. The complete variable domain, with remaining parts taken from reference TRBV11-2 and TRBJ2-3, reads EAGVAQSPRYKIIEKRQSVAFWCNPISGHATLYWYQQILGQGPKLLIQFQNNGVVDDSQLPKDRFSAERLKGVDSTLKIQPAKLEDSAVYLCASSPGPSSTDTQYFGPGTRLTVL.